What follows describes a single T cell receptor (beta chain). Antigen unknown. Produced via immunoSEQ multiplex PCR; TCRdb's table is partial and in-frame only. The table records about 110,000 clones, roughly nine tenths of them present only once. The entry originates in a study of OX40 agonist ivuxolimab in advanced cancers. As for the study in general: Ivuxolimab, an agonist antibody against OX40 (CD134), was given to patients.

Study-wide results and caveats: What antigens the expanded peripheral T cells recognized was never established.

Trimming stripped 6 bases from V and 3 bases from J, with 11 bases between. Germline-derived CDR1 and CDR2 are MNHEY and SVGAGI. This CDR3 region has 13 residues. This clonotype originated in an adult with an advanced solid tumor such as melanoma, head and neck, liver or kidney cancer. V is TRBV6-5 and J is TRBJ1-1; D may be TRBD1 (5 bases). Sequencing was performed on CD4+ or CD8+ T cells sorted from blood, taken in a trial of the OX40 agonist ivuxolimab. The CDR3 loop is CASSPRQHTEAFF. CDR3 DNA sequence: TGTGCCAGCAGCCCTAGACAGCACACTGAAGCTTTCTTT.